This T cell receptor (beta chain) was identified during a study of vaccination and CD4 T cells after COVID-19. Turning to the study itself: Culture controls were given either a CEFX pool, an HIV-1 Nef pool, or no peptide.

The CDR3 is made up of 13 amino acids. After removal of 3 bases from V and 4 bases from J, the junction contained 2 bases not matched to a gene. Germline CDR1 reads DFQATT; CDR2 reads SNEGSKA (reference sequence). Regarding this clonotype: Its specificity is not known.

Sequencing of cultured CD4+ T cell DNA used the Oncomine TCR Beta short-read assay. The template was genomic DNA from cultured CD4+ T cells. TCRdb redid the calling of the PCR reads with MiXCR, one entry per CDR3 protein. This table has more than 15,000 distinct CDR3 sequences, 40% appearing once. Treatment meaning: roughly 10-day PBMC culture with coronavirus spike peptide pools or control peptides (ViraFEST assay). Specimen: CD4+ T cells from blood, cultured in vitro, collected after SARS-CoV-2 vaccination. This clonotype was obtained from a human donor who had recovered from COVID-19. The chain has TRBV20-1 and TRBJ1-5; 8 nucleotides line up with TRBD1. CDR3 sequence: CSASQGANQPQHF. The CDR3 nucleotides are TGCAGTGCTAGTCAGGGGGCGAATCAGCCCCAGCATTTT.